A selection of T cell receptor beta chains follows, all from one sample in a study of blood T cell repertoires in COVID-19. Measured with immunoSEQ multiplex PCR; TCRdb has only the in-frame clones, and not every one. The repertoire holds fewer than 250,000 clones, with 89% as singletons. Input material: peripheral blood. The receptors here all came from a man between 60 and 70 years old who had recovered from COVID-19. The CDR3 runs from the conserved cysteine through the conserved F or W. A D gene is named only where the DNA matches it firmly. The size of a clone is reported for some rows only, either as once, few or many, or as a class for expanded clones.

TRBD1 once TRBJ1-1 TRBV7-3 CASSSTGGMNTEAFF TGTGCCAGCAGTTCGACAGGGGGTATGAACACTGAAGCTTTCTTT
TRBD1 few TRBJ1-1 TRBV2 CASSESGQLWTEAFF TGTGCCAGCAGTGAATCGGGACAGTTGTGGACTGAAGCTTTCTTT
TRBD1 . TRBJ2-7 TRBV30 CAWSEGTASYEQYF TGTGCCTGGAGTGAAGGGACAGCCTCCTACGAGCAGTACTTC
. . TRBJ1-2 TRBV5-6 CASIQGWERDGYTF TGTGCCAGCATACAGGGATGGGAGAGAGATGGCTACACCTTC
TRBD2 . TRBJ2-1 TRBV5-4 CASSPSGVYNEQFF TGTGCCAGCAGCCCTAGCGGGGTATACAATGAGCAGTTCTTC
TRBD2 . TRBJ2-5 TRBV11-2 CASSFLAGVLGPRETQYF TGTGCCAGCAGCTTTCTAGCGGGAGTTTTAGGCCCTCGTGAGACCCAGTACTTC
. once TRBJ1-1 TRBV5-5 CASSFAGTGRNTEAFF TGTGCCAGCAGCTTTGCAGGTACAGGGCGGAACACTGAAGCTTTCTTT
TRBD1 few TRBJ2-7 TRBV11-2 CASSTGTGKGSYEQYF TGTGCCAGCAGCACCGGGACAGGGAAAGGGTCCTACGAGCAGTACTTC
. . TRBJ2-5 TRBV6-5 CASSSGQKETQYF TGTGCCAGCAGTTCAGGACAGAAAGAGACCCAGTACTTC
TRBD2 . TRBJ2-1 TRBV5-5 CASIGTSITQEQFF TGTGCCAGCATTGGGACTAGCATCACCCAGGAGCAGTTCTTC
. . TRBJ1-2 TRBV19 CASSTYNYGYTF TGTGCCAGTAGTACCTATAACTATGGCTACACCTTC
TRBD2 . TRBJ2-2 TRBV30 CAWETSDGNGELFF TGTGCCTGGGAAACTAGCGACGGAAACGGGGAGCTGTTTTTT
. once TRBJ2-3 TRBV11-1 CASSLRGVGPDTQYF TGTGCCAGCAGCCTCCGCGGGGTAGGGCCAGATACGCAGTATTTT
TRBD1 . TRBJ2-1 TRBV7-3 CASSSDRGLSEQFF TGTGCCAGCAGCTCGGACAGGGGGCTTAGTGAGCAGTTCTTC
TRBD1 . TRBJ1-1 TRBV18 CASSPPGQAILEAFF TGTGCCAGCTCACCACCGGGACAGGCGATCCTTGAAGCTTTCTTT
TRBD2 . TRBJ2-3 TRBV5-1 CASSFGGADTQYF TGCGCCAGCAGCTTCGGGGGGGCGGATACGCAGTATTTT
. . TRBJ2-7 TRBV29-1 CSVGGNPTHGYEQYF TGCAGCGTTGGGGGCAACCCCACTCATGGCTACGAGCAGTACTTC
. . TRBJ2-7 TRBV19 CASSIRLGDSSSYEQYF TGTGCCAGTAGTATAAGGTTGGGGGACTCGAGCTCCTACGAGCAGTACTTC